These 30 T cell receptor beta chains originate from one sample sequenced in a study of blood T cell repertoires in COVID-19. Clones were read by immunoSEQ multiplex PCR, and TCRdb kept only the in-frame ones, dropping some. The table lists about 150,000 clones, 78% of them singletons. Sequenced material: peripheral blood. All receptors come from a man older than 75 with acute or convalescent COVID-19.

The gene calls are TRBV3-1 (or the pseudogene TRBV3-2) and TRBJ1-3; D unresolved. Trimming removed 1 base from V and 10 bases from J, with 8 bases in between. This CDR3 is 12 amino acids long. Looked up from germline, CDR1 is LGHDT and CDR2 is YNNKEL (reference sequence). The CDR3 sequence is CASSQGTFTIYF. The DNA for the CDR3 is TGTGCCAGCAGCCAAGGAACTTTTACCATATATTTT.

This clone appeared a few times. V usage is TRBV7-2 and J usage is TRBJ1-5, with TRBD1 matching 10 bases. V shed 3 bases and J 2 bases; nucleotides not matched to a gene: 1. The CDR3 has 15 amino acids. CDR1 and CDR2 (germline): SGHTA, FQGNSA. The CDR3 loop reads CASSLGTGGNQPQHF. In nucleotides, the CDR3 is TGTGCCAGCAGCTTGGGGACAGGGGGCAATCAGCCCCAGCATTTT.

This chain uses TRBV7-3 with TRBJ2-1, with TRBD2 matching over 12 bases. The V gene end was trimmed by 1 base and the J gene end by 7 bases; junction bases not matched to a gene: 2. Germline CDR1 SGHTA, CDR2 FQGTGA. The CDR3 loop spans 15 amino acids. The CDR3 region has the DNA TGTGCCAGCAGCTTAAGACTAGCGGGGGCAAATGAGCAGTTCTTC. Amino acids: CASSLRLAGANEQFF.

This chain uses TRBV10-3 with TRBJ1-4, with D possibly being TRBD1 (6 bases). The CDR3 is 15 amino acids. The germline gives CDR1 ENHRY, CDR2 SYGVKD. V gave up 4 bases and J gave up 7 bases, with 16 bases separating them. The CDR3 is CAISGGGGAFEKLFF. The CDR3 bases are TGTGCCATCAGTGGTGGTGGGGGGGCGTTTGAAAAACTGTTTTTT.

The chain joins TRBV10-1 to TRBJ2-1; D gene uncertain. Deletions cut 1 base from V and 2 bases from J, with 12 bases between. The CDR3 has 16 amino acids. The germline V gene encodes CDR1 WNHNN and CDR2 SYGVQD (reference sequence). The CDR3 spells CASSELALNPYNEQFF. CDR3 DNA sequence: TGCGCCAGCAGTGAGTTGGCCTTAAATCCCTACAATGAGCAGTTCTTC.

The chain employs TRBV7-3 and TRBJ2-5; possibly TRBD1 for D (6 bases). V lost 2 bases, J lost 4 bases, and 11 bases lay in between. This CDR3 comprises 14 residues. Germline CDR1 is SGHTA and CDR2 is FQGTGA. The CDR3 protein is CASSLGARGETQYF. The DNA for the CDR3 is TGTGCCAGCAGCTTAGGGGCCAGGGGAGAGACCCAGTACTTC.

A single count supports this clone. This chain connects TRBV3-1 (or the pseudogene TRBV3-2) to TRBJ2-7; 11 nucleotides match TRBD2. Trimming took 1 base from V and 4 from J; bases not matched to a gene: 6. This CDR3 comprises 16 residues. Germline lookup yields CDR1 LGHDT and CDR2 YNNKEL (reference sequence). CDR3 in amino acids: CASSQGSSGGMYEQYV. The CDR3 DNA sequence: TGTGCCAGCAGCCAAGGTTCTAGCGGGGGGATGTACGAGCAGTACGTC.

V and J are TRBV30 and TRBJ2-1, with 8 bases identical to TRBD2. Germline V gene lookup returns CDR1 GTSNPN and CDR2 SVGIG (reference sequence). This CDR3 region has 15 residues. Unmatched junction bases numbered 11, after V lost 2 bases and J lost 8 bases. CDR3 bases: TGTGCCTGGAGTATTCGGGGAGCGGGGGCGGATGAGCAGTTCTTC. It translates to CAWSIRGAGADEQFF.

The chain recombines TRBV7-8 with TRBJ2-5, with TRBD2 as a possible D gene (6 bases). CDR3 length equals 17 residues. Germline V gene sequence: CDR1 SGHVS, CDR2 FQNEAQ. Trimming left V 4 bases short and J 2 bases short, with 20 bases between. As DNA, the CDR3 is TGTGCCAGCAGCTCCCACCGACTAGGCAACTTACAAGAGACCCAGTACTTC. The encoded protein is CASSSHRLGNLQETQYF.

This clone occurred once. The CDR3 DNA reads TGTGCCAGCAGTTATATCGGGAATTCACCCCTCCACTTT. This translates into CASSYIGNSPLHF. The rearrangement links TRBV6-2 or TRBV6-3 to TRBJ1-6; no firm D call. CDR1 and CDR2 from the germline V gene are MNHEY and SVGEGT. There are 13 residues in the CDR3. V was cut by 3 bases and J by 7 bases, with 7 bases left in between.

The CDR3 spells CASSAAGGYNSPLHF. CDR3 DNA: TGTGCCAGCAGCGCGGCCGGGGGCTATAATTCACCCCTCCACTTT. The chain links TRBV9 to TRBJ1-6; D is possibly TRBD1 (5 bases). The germline V and J ends were trimmed by 3 bases and 3 bases, with 10 bases remaining between them. The V gene's germline CDR1 is SGDLS and CDR2 YYNGEE. This CDR3 has 15 amino acids.

The chain combines TRBV10-1 with TRBJ2-1; 11 nucleotides align to TRBD1. The CDR3 length is 14 residues. Germline assignment: CDR1 WNHNN and CDR2 SYGVQD (reference sequence). V was pared by 3 bases and J by 8 bases, with 3 bases of the junction left unmatched. The CDR3 loop reads CASSDRTGGDEQFF. CDR3 DNA: TGCGCCAGCAGTGACAGGACAGGGGGCGATGAGCAGTTCTTC.

CDR3 in DNA: TGCGCCAGCCAGCTCCCCCCCGCCGGGACAGGGATCCGAAGTGGCTACACCTTC. This gives the protein CASQLPPAGTGIRSGYTF. This chain links TRBV4-1 with TRBJ1-2; TRBD1 agrees at 9 bases. CDR1 is MGHRA, CDR2 YSYEKL, per germline. The CDR3 consists of 18 residues. Trimming removed 8 bases from V and 7 bases from J; junction bases left unmatched: 23.

The chain links TRBV4-3 to TRBJ2-4; weak D call: TRBD1 (6 bases). CDR3 length: 17 amino acids. Per the germline V gene, CDR1 is LGHNA and CDR2 is YSLEER. V lost 4 bases and J 7 bases, leaving 23 bases between the germline ends. The CDR3 spells CASSPSKQGAYGNIQYF. For the CDR3, the DNA is TGCGCCAGCAGCCCTTCCAAACAGGGAGCCTACGGGAACATTCAGTACTTC.

The V call is TRBV12-3 or TRBV12-4, the J call TRBJ1-4; D is unclear. The CDR3 is made up of 12 amino acids. Trimming left V 1 base short and J 11 bases short, with 8 bases between. The CDR3 bases are TGTGCCAGCAGTTTAGAGGAGTGGAAACTGTTTTTT. It yields the protein CASSLEEWKLFF.

The chain is built from TRBV18 and TRBJ1-2; D unresolved. CDR3 length equals 13 residues. With 3 bases removed from V and 0 bases from J, the gap between germline ends came to 5 bases. Per germline, CDR1 KGHSH and CDR2 LQKENI. The CDR3 DNA follows: TGTGCCAGCTCACCCCCGGCTAACTATGGCTACACCTTC. Amino acids: CASSPPANYGYTF.

The chain has TRBV7-9 and TRBJ1-2, with D perhaps matching TRBD1 (5 bases). The germline gives CDR1 SEHNR, CDR2 FQNEAQ (reference sequence). The CDR3 has 15 amino acids. Trimming pared 3 bases from V and 7 bases from J, leaving 18 bases between. The CDR3: CASSFPIQAGGGYTF. Here the CDR3 DNA reads TGTGCCAGCAGCTTTCCGATCCAGGCCGGGGGTGGCTACACCTTC. The full variable domain, its missing parts supplied by reference TRBV7-9 and TRBJ1-2, is DTGVSQNPRHKITKRGQNVTFRCDPISEHNRLYWYRQTLGQGPEFLTYFQNEAQLEKSRLLSDRFSAERPKGSFSTLEIQRTEQGDSAMYLCASSFPIQAGGGYTFGSGTRLTVV.

The chain's CDR3 is CASSQEPSSYNEQFF. CDR3 nucleotides: TGTGCCAGCAGCCAAGAGCCGAGCTCCTACAATGAGCAGTTCTTC. This rearrangement joins TRBV4-2 to TRBJ2-1; D remains ambiguous. Trimming took 0 bases from V and 0 from J, leaving 6 bases between them. Germline lookup yields CDR1 LGHNA and CDR2 YNFKEQ. The CDR3 totals 15 residues.

The chain couples TRBV28 to TRBJ2-6; the D is unclear. The CDR3 contains 12 residues. V lost 6 bases to trimming and J lost 4 bases, with 4 bases between them. From germline, CDR1 is MDHEN and CDR2 SYDVKM. CDR3 nucleotide sequence: TGTGCCAGCAGACTGGGGGCCAACGTCCTGACTTTC. Translated, it gives CASRLGANVLTF. Looking up the rest from reference TRBV28 and TRBJ2-6 gives the full variable domain: DVKVTQSSRYLVKRTGEKVFLECVQDMDHENMFWYRQDPGLGLRLIYFSYDVKMKEKGDIPEGYSVSREKKERFSLILESASTNQTSMYLCASRLGANVLTFGAGSRLTVL.

The V and J genes are TRBV29-1 and TRBJ1-1; D is unresolved. Germline assignment: CDR1 SQVTM and CDR2 ANQGSEA. Trimming removed 4 bases from V and 4 bases from J, with 13 bases in between. The CDR3 is 13 amino acids. CDR3 sequence (DNA): TGCAGCGTTGGAGAATCGGGATTCACTGAAGCTTTCTTT. This gives the protein CSVGESGFTEAFF.

The J gene is TRBJ2-7, the V gene TRBV6-2 or TRBV6-3, with unresolved D. From germline, CDR1 is MNHEY and CDR2 SVGEGT. The CDR3 sequence is 13 residues long. V was pared by 4 bases and J by 2 bases, with 9 bases between. CDR3 sequence: CASSWSSTYEQYF. DNA of the CDR3: TGTGCCAGCAGTTGGTCCAGTACCTACGAGCAGTACTTC.

The chain links TRBV29-1 to TRBJ2-2; weak D call: TRBD2 (5 bases). Per the germline V gene, CDR1 is SQVTM and CDR2 is ANQGSEA. V was pared by 4 bases and J by 2 bases, with 11 bases between. The length of the CDR3 is 14 residues. The CDR3 nucleotides read TGCAGCGTTGTAGCGCAGGTTAACACCGGGGAGCTGTTTTTT. Translation: CSVVAQVNTGELFF.

J is TRBJ2-7 and V is TRBV19; maybe TRBD1 (6 bases). This CDR3 region has 13 residues. Per germline, CDR1 LNHDA and CDR2 SQIVND (reference sequence). Trimming removed 5 bases from V and 1 base from J, with 9 bases in between. The CDR3 loop is CASSPGQSYEQYF. Written as DNA, the CDR3 is TGTGCCAGTAGTCCCGGACAGTCCTACGAGCAGTACTTC.

V gene TRBV24-1 combines with J gene TRBJ2-1; D is perhaps TRBD1 (5 bases). V lost 3 bases to trimming and J lost 5 bases, with 10 bases between them. The germline V gene has CDR1 KGHDR and CDR2 SFDVKD. CDR3 length equals 14 residues. CDR3: CATSDVGLHNEQFF. The DNA of the CDR3 is TGTGCCACCAGTGATGTGGGGCTCCACAATGAGCAGTTCTTC.

This rearrangement joins TRBV7-3 to TRBJ2-1; 8 positions match TRBD2. The CDR3 is 14 residues long. CDR1 and CDR2 from the germline V gene are SGHTA and FQGTGA. V gave up 5 bases and J gave up 6 bases; unmatched junction bases: 6. CDR3 protein: CASSPLGGGNEQFF. CDR3 DNA: TGTGCCAGCAGCCCGCTCGGGGGGGGCAATGAGCAGTTCTTC.

For the CDR3, the DNA is TGTGCCAGCAGCTTAAGGTCACAGGGCGAAGCTTTCTTT. Amino acids: CASSLRSQGEAFF. The rearrangement links TRBV7-3 to TRBJ1-1; tentative D call: TRBD1 (6 bases). The V end lost 1 base, the J end lost 8 bases, and 11 bases lay between the germline ends. Germline CDR1 SGHTA, CDR2 FQGTGA. The CDR3 has 13 residues. Full variable domain (outside the CDR3, taken from reference TRBV7-3 and TRBJ1-1): GAGVSQTPSNKVTEKGKYVELRCDPISGHTALYWYRQSLGQGPEFLIYFQGTGAADDSGLPNDRFFAVRPEGSVSTLKIQRTERGDSAVYLCASSLRSQGEAFFGQGTRLTVV.

The chain is built from TRBV7-6 and TRBJ2-3, with a tentative D call TRBD2 (5 bases). The CDR3 contains 19 residues. Germline CDR1 SGHVS, CDR2 FNYEAQ. Trimming cost V 5 bases and J 0 bases, with 24 bases left between them. CDR3 sequence (DNA): TGTGCCAGCAGCGCAGGAGGCGGCGGTGGCGGATCTAGCACAGATACGCAGTATTTT. Translating gives CASSAGGGGGGSSTDTQYF.

The chain recombines TRBV7-2 with TRBJ2-7, with D possibly TRBD1 on 5 matching bases. From germline, CDR1 is SGHTA and CDR2 FQGNSA. This CDR3 contains 15 residues. The V end was cut by 5 bases, the J end by 0 bases, with 14 bases between. The CDR3 region is CASSPWGRTSYEQYF. The CDR3 DNA reads TGTGCCAGCAGCCCCTGGGGCAGGACCTCCTACGAGCAGTACTTC.

There are a few counts of this clone. The chain uses TRBV20-1 and TRBJ2-1, with D uncertain. Germline V gene sequence: CDR1 DFQATT, CDR2 SNEGSKA (reference sequence). The CDR3 is 10 residues long. Deletions cut 4 bases from V and 9 bases from J, with 7 bases between. The CDR3 spells CSANSPEQFF. The DNA for the CDR3 is TGCAGTGCTAACAGTCCTGAGCAGTTCTTC.

This clone was seen only a few times. The V call is TRBV5-1, the J call TRBJ2-5; D call uncertain. CDR1 is SGHRS and CDR2 is YFSETQ in the germline V gene. V dropped 1 base and J dropped 6 bases, with 7 bases sitting between them. The CDR3 is 12 residues long. This CDR3 is CASSLSVQTQYF. CDR3 DNA: TGCGCCAGCAGCTTGAGCGTCCAGACCCAGTACTTC.